The source of this T cell receptor beta chain is a study of T cell responses to AZD1222 COVID-19 vaccine. Worth noting for this clone: What it binds is not known.

Findings and caveats of the study: Across the whole spike, CD4 TCRs peaked at regions 160-218 and 743-854. Repertoires were obtained only post-peak T cell response.

From germline, CDR1 is SEHNR and CDR2 FQNEAQ (reference sequence). Trimming left V 5 bases short and J 8 bases short, with 12 bases between. This CDR3 region has 12 residues. Doses given second, at about 4 or about 12 weeks, were pooled. Produced via immunoSEQ multiplex PCR; TCRdb's table is partial and in-frame only. The sample lists about 180,000 clones, approximately 90% seen once, with 26% in the top ten. The chain couples TRBV7-9 to TRBJ1-1; D not resolved. This TCR derives from an adult who received the AZD1222 COVID-19 vaccine. The specimen comprised peripheral blood, sampled 28 days after the second AZD1222 dose. The CDR3 DNA is TGTGCCAGCAGCCACCCAGTACTCGAAGCTTTCTTT. Its protein product is CASSHPVLEAFF. Variable domain in full (rest from reference TRBV7-9 and TRBJ1-1): DTGVSQNPRHKITKRGQNVTFRCDPISEHNRLYWYRQTLGQGPEFLTYFQNEAQLEKSRLLSDRFSAERPKGSFSTLEIQRTEQGDSAMYLCASSHPVLEAFFGQGTRLTVV.